This T cell receptor (beta chain) was found in a study of control samples from healthy donors and cancer patients. Germline-derived CDR1 and CDR2 are MNHEY and SMNVEV (reference sequence). Trimming shortened V by 0 bases and J by 5 bases, and 16 bases separated the two germline ends. The CDR3 contains 16 residues. Method: immunoSEQ multiplex PCR; TCRdb's copy keeps in-frame clones and lacks some. This table has roughly 50,000 clones, around nine tenths appearing once. The source is a man aged 25 to 40 with colorectal cancer. The specimen sequenced was PBMCs. This chain joins TRBV27 and TRBJ1-1, with D maybe TRBD1 (5 bases). CDR3 coding DNA: TGTGCCAGCAGTTTATCCCCCCTAGCAGGGCGGACTGAAGCTTTCTTT. Translation: CASSLSPLAGRTEAFF.